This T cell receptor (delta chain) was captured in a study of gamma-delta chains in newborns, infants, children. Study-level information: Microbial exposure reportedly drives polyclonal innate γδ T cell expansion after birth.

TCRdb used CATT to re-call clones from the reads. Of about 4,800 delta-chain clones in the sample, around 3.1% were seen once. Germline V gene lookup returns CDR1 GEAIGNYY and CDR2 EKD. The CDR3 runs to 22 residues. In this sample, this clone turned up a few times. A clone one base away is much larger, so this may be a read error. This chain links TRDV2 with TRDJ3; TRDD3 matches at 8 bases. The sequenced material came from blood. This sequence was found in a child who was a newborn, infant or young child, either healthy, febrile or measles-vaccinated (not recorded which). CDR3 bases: TGTGCCTGTGGCACCCTATCCTCAACTGGGGGCCTAAGCTCCTGGGACACCCGACAGATGTTTTTC. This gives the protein CACGTLSSTGGLSSWDTRQMFF.